The 32 T cell receptor beta chains below were found in one sample sequenced in a study of T cells in Graves' hyperthyroidism and ophthalmopathy. RNA transcripts provided the source from which TCR beta CDR3 regions were amplified. HTBI primers drove first-round RT-PCR of the TCR CDR3. A single record per CDR3 protein comes from TCRdb applying MiXCR to the multiplex PCR reads. The table shows roughly 400,000 distinct CDR3 sequences, with around 25% occurring only once. The sample comprised blood. These receptors all stem from a man aged 50-60 years with Graves' hyperthyroidism.

This clonotype was detected a few times. The V call is TRBV27, the J call TRBJ2-7, with TRBD2 identical over 14 bases. V lost 5 bases and J lost 4; bases outside the gene matches: 7. Germline values: CDR1 MNHEY, CDR2 SMNVEV (reference sequence). The CDR3 is made up of 16 amino acids. The CDR3 region has the DNA TGTGCCAGCAGTCCTGGGACTAGCGGGGGCATTTACGAGCAGTACTTC. Translation: CASSPGTSGGIYEQYF.

At least ten counts were recorded for this clonotype. The V gene is TRBV29-1, the J gene TRBJ2-1, with 14 nucleotides matching TRBD2. CDR3 length: 17 amino acids. Germline V lookup: CDR1 SQVTM, CDR2 ANQGSEA. After removal of 7 bases from V and 2 bases from J, the junction contained 10 bases not matched to a gene. In DNA form, the CDR3 reads TGCAGCGCAACGGGACTAGCGGGAGTGACGGCCTACAATGAGCAGTTCTTC. This codes for CSATGLAGVTAYNEQFF.

This clonotype was seen repeatedly, ten times or more. This chain joins TRBV20-1 and TRBJ2-7, with D uncertain. Trimming shortened V by 5 bases and J by 1 base, and 21 bases separated the two germline ends. Germline V gene lookup returns CDR1 DFQATT and CDR2 SNEGSKA (reference sequence). This CDR3 has 16 residues. The CDR3 loop is CSAQGLGIGLSYEQYF. The CDR3 nucleotides are TGCAGTGCTCAAGGGTTGGGCATAGGGCTGTCCTACGAGCAGTACTTC.

The chain uses TRBV18 and TRBJ2-7, with a weak D call TRBD1 (5 bases). Germline-derived CDR1 and CDR2 are KGHSH and LQKENI. The CDR3 extends over 13 amino acids. Between the trimmed V and J ends, which lost 3 bases and 2 bases, there was a span of 8 bases. CDR3 nucleotides: TGTGCCAGCTCACCTCCGACAGCCTACGAGCAGTACTTC. Translated, it gives CASSPPTAYEQYF.

The V and J genes are TRBV7-2 and TRBJ2-7; D perhaps matches TRBD2 (6 bases). Germline V lookup: CDR1 SGHTA, CDR2 FQGNSA. The germline V and J ends were trimmed by 9 bases and 2 bases, with 17 bases remaining between them. The CDR3 sequence is 14 residues long. DNA of the CDR3: TGTGCCAGTAGTCCTCGGCGGGGAACCTACGAGCAGTACTTC. The encoded protein is CASSPRRGTYEQYF.

This clonotype was detected many times. The genes are TRBV10-3 and TRBJ1-1, with 9 bases fitting TRBD1. J lost 1 base, V lost 4 bases, and 4 bases had no gene match. The CDR3 is made up of 15 amino acids. Germline CDR1 ENHRY, CDR2 SYGVKD. CDR3 sequence: CAISVTGGKNTEAFF. The CDR3 DNA is TGTGCCATCAGTGTGACAGGGGGTAAGAACACTGAAGCTTTCTTT.

This clonotype showed up just a few times. The J gene is TRBJ1-3, the V gene TRBV12-5; D remains ambiguous. The ends were cut back, 4 bases at V and 0 bases at J, with 10 bases in the middle. This CDR3 is 15 amino acids long. CDR1 and CDR2 (germline): LGHNT, FRNRAP. CDR3 in amino acids: CASGSIVRSGNTIYF. DNA for the CDR3: TGTGCTAGTGGTTCGATAGTTCGCTCTGGAAACACCATATATTTT. Drawing the rest from reference TRBV12-5 and TRBJ1-3, the complete variable domain is DARVTQTPRHKVTEMGQEVTMRCQPILGHNTVFWYRQTMMQGLELLAYFRNRAPLDDSGMPKDRFSAEMPDATLATLKIQPSEPRDSAVYFCASGSIVRSGNTIYFGEGSWLTVV.

The chain carries TRBV9 and TRBJ2-5; D is possibly TRBD1 (6 bases). The CDR3 length is 15 residues. Trimming took 0 bases from V and 5 from J, leaving 14 bases between them. The V gene's germline CDR1 is SGDLS and CDR2 YYNGEE. The CDR3 DNA follows: TGTGCCAGCAGCGTAGCTCTGGGGGCGCGGGAGACCCAGTACTTC. It translates to CASSVALGARETQYF.

This clonotype was seen a handful of times. The V gene is TRBV28, the J gene TRBJ1-5; 7 positions match TRBD1. The length of the CDR3 is 13 residues. With V trimmed by 6 bases and J by 6 bases, 5 bases remained unmatched. The germline gives CDR1 MDHEN, CDR2 SYDVKM. In DNA, the CDR3 is TGTGCCAGCAGGGCCGGGACAGCTCAGCCCCAGCATTTT. It codes for CASRAGTAQPQHF.

This clonotype came up a few times. The chain couples TRBV7-3 to TRBJ2-1; the match to TRBD2 covers 9 bases. Trimming at V came to 6 bases and at J to 4 bases, leaving 7 bases not matched to a gene. Per germline, CDR1 SGHTA and CDR2 FQGTGA. There are 15 residues in the CDR3. The CDR3 sequence is CASSFSSGKYNEQFF. The CDR3 DNA follows: TGTGCCAGCAGTTTCTCTAGCGGGAAATACAATGAGCAGTTCTTC.

A few counts support this clonotype. The CDR3 DNA reads as TGTGCCAGCAGTCTTCCCGACAAGCTTACGACCGGGGAGCTGTTTTTT. Translation gives CASSLPDKLTTGELFF. V and J are TRBV2 and TRBJ2-2; D not certain. The CDR3 has 16 residues. V lost 5 bases and J lost 5, with 18 bases in between. Germline CDR1 SNHLY, CDR2 FYNNEI.

This sequence joins TRBV20-1 and TRBJ2-3; 9 bases agree with TRBD2. Per germline, CDR1 DFQATT and CDR2 SNEGSKA (reference sequence). Trimming removed 3 bases from V and 4 bases from J; junction bases left unmatched: 17. The CDR3 covers 18 residues. For the CDR3, the DNA is TGCAGTGCTAGGGGGCGATTGACTAGCGGCGGAAGGGCAGATACGCAGTATTTT. Protein product: CSARGRLTSGGRADTQYF.

In this sample, this clonotype turned up a few times. The chain joins TRBV6-6 to TRBJ2-3, with 10 bases that match TRBD2. Germline CDR1 MNHNY, CDR2 SVGAGI (reference sequence). J lost 3 bases, V lost 0 bases, and 6 bases had no gene match. CDR3 length equals 17 residues. The CDR3 nucleotides are TGTGCCAGCAGTTACTCGAAAAGCGGGAGGGTAACAGATACGCAGTATTTT. Translating it yields CASSYSKSGRVTDTQYF.

This clonotype has ten or more counts. The chain links TRBV2 to TRBJ2-7, with 10 bases fitting TRBD1. The ends lost 5 bases at V and 6 bases at J; junction bases unmatched: 13. Germline CDR1 SNHLY, CDR2 FYNNEI. CDR3 length equals 16 residues. The CDR3 is CASSSTHRDRGGEQYF. The CDR3 DNA is TGTGCCAGCAGTTCTACCCACCGGGACAGGGGAGGCGAGCAGTACTTC.

This clonotype was counted many times. The rearrangement links TRBV27 to TRBJ2-3; maybe TRBD1 (5 bases). Germline values: CDR1 MNHEY, CDR2 SMNVEV (reference sequence). The CDR3 spans 16 residues. Trimming took off 3 bases at V and 1 base at J, with 14 bases between the two ends. CDR3 nucleotide sequence: TGTGCCAGCAGTTTGTTAGGGGAATTTGGCACAGATACGCAGTATTTT. Translation: CASSLLGEFGTDTQYF.

This clonotype was seen a handful of times. This rearrangement joins TRBV6-1 to TRBJ2-7, with TRBD2 matching over 11 bases. The V gene end was trimmed by 6 bases and the J gene end by 2 bases; junction bases not matched to a gene: 6. The CDR3 runs 15 residues. Germline lookup yields CDR1 MNHNS and CDR2 SASEGT. CDR3 region: CASRAGTSGTYEQYF. Written as DNA, the CDR3 is TGTGCCAGCAGGGCCGGGACTAGCGGCACCTACGAGCAGTACTTC.

This clonotype was found a few times. At one of its ends the junction is not consistent with the germline gene, which may arise from a read error. The V gene is TRBV5-1, the J gene TRBJ1-1, with TRBD1 identical over 7 bases. The V gene's germline CDR1 is SGHRS and CDR2 YFSETQ. CDR3 size: 15 residues. As DNA, the CDR3 is TGCGCCAGCAGTTTGGGCGGGACAGTGAACACTGAAGCTTTCTTT. It encodes CASSLGGTVNTEAFF.

The chain couples TRBV6-1 to TRBJ1-4, with D maybe TRBD1 (6 bases). Germline lookup yields CDR1 MNHNS and CDR2 SASEGT. V lost 5 bases to trimming and J lost 3 bases, with 16 bases between them. This CDR3 is built from 16 residues. The CDR3 here is CASSIRRGESNEKLFF. The CDR3 region has the DNA TGTGCCAGCAGTATCCGGAGGGGGGAGTCTAATGAAAAACTGTTTTTT.

This chain connects TRBV11-2 to TRBJ2-2, with D possibly TRBD2 on 5 matching bases. CDR3 size: 15 residues. Trimming pared 0 bases from V and 6 bases from J, leaving 11 bases between. Looked up from germline, CDR1 is SGHAT and CDR2 is FQNNGV. CDR3 sequence: CASSLEPVGAGELFF. The CDR3 DNA sequence: TGTGCCAGCAGCTTAGAACCCGTCGGGGCCGGGGAGCTGTTTTTT.

This clonotype showed up just a few times. The chain uses TRBV5-5 and TRBJ1-2, with D uncertain. V lost 0 bases to trimming and J lost 1 base, with 7 bases between them. The CDR3 extends over 14 amino acids. Germline V gene lookup returns CDR1 SGHKS and CDR2 YYEKEE (reference sequence). CDR3 bases: TGTGCCAGCAGCTTGGCCCGAATTAACTATGGCTACACCTTC. It yields the protein CASSLARINYGYTF.

Points on this clonotype: A read error may explain this, as a much larger clone is one base away. The chain couples TRBV28 to TRBJ2-7; D call uncertain. Trimming took off 6 bases at V and 7 bases at J, with 13 bases between the two ends. Germline loops: CDR1 MDHEN, CDR2 SYDVKM. The CDR3 is 12 residues long. CDR3 residues: CASSSTTNEQYF. The CDR3 nucleotides are TGTGCCAGCAGCTCCACTACGAATGAGCAGTACTTC.

This clonotype was seen more than once but under ten times. The chain links TRBV7-9 to TRBJ1-1; no firm D call. CDR1 is SEHNR and CDR2 is FQNEAQ in the germline V gene (reference sequence). The CDR3 loop spans 14 amino acids. V dropped 5 bases and J dropped 6 bases, with 16 bases sitting between them. The CDR3 loop reads CASSQGLDQSEAFF. CDR3 DNA sequence: TGTGCCAGCAGCCAAGGACTTGACCAGTCTGAAGCTTTCTTT. The variable domain in full, with the rest retrieved from reference TRBV7-9 and TRBJ1-1, is DTGVSQNPRHKITKRGQNVTFRCDPISEHNRLYWYRQTLGQGPEFLTYFQNEAQLEKSRLLSDRFSAERPKGSFSTLEIQRTEQGDSAMYLCASSQGLDQSEAFFGQGTRLTVV.

With respect to this clonotype: A much larger clone lies a single base off, so this may be a read error. The gene calls are TRBV7-2 and TRBJ2-1, with 8 bases identical to TRBD2. The CDR3 runs 16 residues. The germline V gene encodes CDR1 SGHTA and CDR2 FQGNSA. The CDR3 sequence: CASSQSLAGSYNEQSF. The CDR3 nucleotides are TGTGCCAGCAGCCAATCCCTAGCGGGTTCCTACAATGAGCAGTCCTTC.

This clonotype was detected only a few times. J is TRBJ2-1 and V is TRBV7-3; 9 bases map to TRBD2. Germline V gene lookup returns CDR1 SGHTA and CDR2 FQGTGA. Germline trimming cut 4 bases from V and 11 bases from J; bases unmatched to any gene: 6. The CDR3 runs to 13 residues. CDR3: CASSSSGRHKQFF. CDR3 DNA sequence: TGTGCCAGCAGCTCCAGCGGGAGGCACAAGCAGTTCTTC.

This sequence joins TRBV5-6 and TRBJ1-1; tentatively, D is TRBD1 (5 bases). Trimming cost V 3 bases and J 3 bases, with 15 bases left between them. Germline-derived CDR1 and CDR2 are SGHDT and YYEEEE. The CDR3 totals 15 residues. Here the CDR3 reads CASSSAGTVYTEAFF. For the CDR3, the DNA is TGTGCCAGCAGCTCAGCCGGGACTGTGTACACTGAAGCTTTCTTT.

V and J are TRBV5-6 and TRBJ2-5; 15 nucleotides match TRBD2. V was pared by 6 bases and J by 0 bases, with 9 bases of the junction left unmatched. CDR3 length: 18 residues. Germline CDR1 SGHDT, CDR2 YYEEEE. The CDR3 DNA reads as TGTGCCAGCACCGACCTCGGGACTAGCGGGGGGTACCAAGAGACCCAGTACTTC. As protein: CASTDLGTSGGYQETQYF.

The chain is built from TRBV19 and TRBJ1-2, with 10 nucleotides matching TRBD1. The CDR3 totals 16 residues. Germline CDR1 LNHDA, CDR2 SQIVND (reference sequence). V lost 4 bases and J lost 2; bases outside the gene matches: 7. Written as DNA, the CDR3 is TGTGCCAGTAGTACCGGGACAGGGGAGGCCAACTATGGCTACACCTTC. It codes for CASSTGTGEANYGYTF.

The gene calls are TRBV20-1 and TRBJ2-1; 9 nucleotides align to TRBD2. The V gene's germline CDR1 is DFQATT and CDR2 SNEGSKA (reference sequence). J gave up 8 bases and V 1 base, and 3 bases lay outside the gene matches. The CDR3 covers 13 residues. The CDR3 loop is CSARVAGEYEQFF. In DNA form, the CDR3 reads TGCAGTGCTAGAGTAGCGGGAGAGTATGAGCAGTTCTTC.

This clonotype has just one count. A much larger clone sits a single nucleotide away, making a read error possible. The chain employs TRBV11-2 and TRBJ1-2, with 7 bases fitting TRBD1. Germline V gene data show CDR1 as SGHAT and CDR2 as FQNNGV. The V gene end was trimmed by 5 bases and the J gene end by 5 bases; junction bases not matched to a gene: 8. This CDR3 contains 14 residues. DNA of the CDR3: TGTGCCAGCAGCCCCGGACAGGAGCGGTATGGCTACACCTTC. Amino acid sequence: CASSPGQERYGYTF.

J is TRBJ1-5 and V is TRBV6-5; D is perhaps TRBD1 (6 bases). The V end lost 2 bases, the J end lost 5 bases, and 10 bases lay between the germline ends. Germline V lookup: CDR1 MNHEY, CDR2 SVGAGI. This CDR3 is 14 amino acids long. CDR3 nucleotide sequence: TGTGCCAGCAGTTACCCCGGGACACATCAGCCCCAGCATTTT. Translated, it gives CASSYPGTHQPQHF.

This clonotype occurred a few times. The chain joins TRBV12-3 or TRBV12-4 to TRBJ2-2; possibly TRBD2 for D (6 bases). The CDR3 is 14 residues long. V lost 2 bases and J 6 bases, leaving 10 bases between the germline ends. Here the CDR3 DNA reads TGTGCCAGCAGTTTATTGGGAGGCGCCGGGGAGCTGTTTTTT. It specifies CASSLLGGAGELFF.

The chain uses TRBV13 and TRBJ2-5; a possible D gene is TRBD2 (6 bases). With 5 bases removed from V and 5 bases from J, the gap between germline ends came to 18 bases. The CDR3 has 15 residues. The germline CDR1 and CDR2 sequences are PRHDT and FYEKMQ (reference sequence). As DNA, the CDR3 is TGTGCCAGCAGCACCCTCCATCAGGGAGGCGAGACCCAGTACTTC. Residues: CASSTLHQGGETQYF.